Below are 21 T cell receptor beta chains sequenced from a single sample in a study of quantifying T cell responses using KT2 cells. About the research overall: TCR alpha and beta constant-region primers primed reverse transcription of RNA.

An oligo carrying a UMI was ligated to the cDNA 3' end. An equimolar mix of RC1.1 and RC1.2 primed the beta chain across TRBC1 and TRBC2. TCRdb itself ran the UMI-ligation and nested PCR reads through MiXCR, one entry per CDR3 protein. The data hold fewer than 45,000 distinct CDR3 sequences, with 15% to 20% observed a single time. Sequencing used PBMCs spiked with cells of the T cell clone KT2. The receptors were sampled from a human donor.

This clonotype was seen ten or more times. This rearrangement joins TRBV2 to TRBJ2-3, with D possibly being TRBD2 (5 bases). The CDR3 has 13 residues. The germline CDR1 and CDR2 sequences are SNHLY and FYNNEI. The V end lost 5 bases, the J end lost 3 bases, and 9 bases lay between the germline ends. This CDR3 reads CASSSDSTDTQYF. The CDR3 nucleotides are TGTGCCAGCAGTTCGGACTCTACAGATACGCAGTATTTT.

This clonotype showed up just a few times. The CDR3 is CASSYSRRGYGNQPQHF. The CDR3 nucleotides read TGTGCCAGCAGTTACTCTCGCCGGGGTTATGGCAATCAGCCCCAGCATTTT. The chain employs TRBV6-2 or TRBV6-3 and TRBJ1-5, with D unresolved. This CDR3 comprises 17 residues. V gave up 0 bases and J gave up 2 bases, with 14 bases separating them. Germline assignment: CDR1 MNHEY and CDR2 SVGEGT.

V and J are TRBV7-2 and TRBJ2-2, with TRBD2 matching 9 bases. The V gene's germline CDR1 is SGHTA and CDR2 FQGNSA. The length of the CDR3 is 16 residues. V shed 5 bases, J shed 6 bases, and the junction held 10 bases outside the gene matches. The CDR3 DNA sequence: TGTGCCAGCAGCCCCACCGGGACTAGCATCGCCGGGGAGCTGTTTTTT. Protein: CASSPTGTSIAGELFF.

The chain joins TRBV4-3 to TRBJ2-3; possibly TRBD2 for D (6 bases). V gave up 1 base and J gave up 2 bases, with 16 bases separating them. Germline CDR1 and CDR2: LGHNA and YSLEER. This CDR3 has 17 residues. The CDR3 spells CASSQGEAGVNTDTQYF. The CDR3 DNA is TGCGCCAGCAGCCAAGGGGAAGCGGGCGTAAACACAGATACGCAGTATTTT.

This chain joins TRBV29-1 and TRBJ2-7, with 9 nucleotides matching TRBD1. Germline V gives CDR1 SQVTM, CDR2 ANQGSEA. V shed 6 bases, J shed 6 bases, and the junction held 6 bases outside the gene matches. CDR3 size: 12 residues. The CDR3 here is CSVRTGGAEQYF. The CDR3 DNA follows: TGCAGCGTCCGAACAGGGGGCGCCGAGCAGTACTTC.

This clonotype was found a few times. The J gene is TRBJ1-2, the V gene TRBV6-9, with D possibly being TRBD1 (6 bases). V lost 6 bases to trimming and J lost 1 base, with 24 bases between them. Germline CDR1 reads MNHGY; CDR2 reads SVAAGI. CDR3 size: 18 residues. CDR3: CASRGGKGLGPFNYGYTF. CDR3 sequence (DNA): TGTGCCAGCAGAGGGGGAAAAGGACTCGGCCCTTTTAACTATGGCTACACCTTC.

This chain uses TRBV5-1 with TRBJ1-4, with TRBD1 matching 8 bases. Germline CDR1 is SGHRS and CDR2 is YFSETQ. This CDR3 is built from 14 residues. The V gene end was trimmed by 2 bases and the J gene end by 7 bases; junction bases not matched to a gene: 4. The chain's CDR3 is CASSLTGGSEKLFF. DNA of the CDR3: TGCGCCAGCAGCTTAACAGGGGGGAGTGAAAAACTGTTTTTT.

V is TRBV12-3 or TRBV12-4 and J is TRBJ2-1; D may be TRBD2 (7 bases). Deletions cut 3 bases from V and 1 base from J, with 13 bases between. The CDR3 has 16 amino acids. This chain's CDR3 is CASSFTAGASYNEQFF. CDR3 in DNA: TGTGCCAGCAGTTTTACGGCGGGGGCGTCCTACAATGAGCAGTTCTTC.

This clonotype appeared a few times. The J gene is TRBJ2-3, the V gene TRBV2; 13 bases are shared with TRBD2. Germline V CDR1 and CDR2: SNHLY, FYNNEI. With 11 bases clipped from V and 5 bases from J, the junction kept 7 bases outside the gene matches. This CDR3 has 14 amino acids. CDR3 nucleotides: TGTGCCGGCGGACTAGCGGGAGTAGAAGATACGCAGTATTTT. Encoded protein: CAGGLAGVEDTQYF.

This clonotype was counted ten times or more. The CDR3 here is CASSRGVSRPLFF. CDR3 in DNA: TGTGCCAGCAGCAGGGGAGTAAGCCGGCCGCTGTTTTTT. The chain has TRBV12-3 or TRBV12-4 and TRBJ1-4; D perhaps matches TRBD1 (6 bases). CDR3 length: 13 amino acids. Trimming took 6 bases from V and 14 from J, leaving 19 bases between them.

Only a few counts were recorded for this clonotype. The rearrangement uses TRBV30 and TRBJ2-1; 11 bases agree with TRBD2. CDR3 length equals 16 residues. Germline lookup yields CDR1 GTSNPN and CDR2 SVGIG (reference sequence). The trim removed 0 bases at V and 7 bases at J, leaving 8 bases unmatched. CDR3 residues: CAWSVPLAGGENEQFF. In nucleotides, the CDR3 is TGTGCCTGGAGTGTACCGCTAGCGGGGGGTGAGAATGAGCAGTTCTTC.

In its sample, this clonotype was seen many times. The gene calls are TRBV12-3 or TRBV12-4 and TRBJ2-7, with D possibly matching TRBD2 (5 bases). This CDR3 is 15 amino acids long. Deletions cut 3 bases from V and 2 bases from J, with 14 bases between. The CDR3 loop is CASSFQASGPYEQYF. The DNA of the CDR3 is TGTGCCAGCAGTTTTCAAGCGAGCGGTCCCTACGAGCAGTACTTC.

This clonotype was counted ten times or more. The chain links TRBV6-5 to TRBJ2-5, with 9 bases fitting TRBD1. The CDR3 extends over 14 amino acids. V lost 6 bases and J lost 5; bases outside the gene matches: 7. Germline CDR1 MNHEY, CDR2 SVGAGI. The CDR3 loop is CASRSTGGGETQYF. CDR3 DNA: TGTGCCAGCAGGTCTACAGGGGGCGGTGAGACCCAGTACTTC.

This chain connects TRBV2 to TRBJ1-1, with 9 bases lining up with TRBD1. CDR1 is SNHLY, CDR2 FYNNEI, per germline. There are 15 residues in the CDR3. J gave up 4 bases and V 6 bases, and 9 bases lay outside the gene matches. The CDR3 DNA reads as TGTGCCAGCAGACCGGGACAGGGTCTGGGCACTGAAGCTTTCTTT. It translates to CASRPGQGLGTEAFF.

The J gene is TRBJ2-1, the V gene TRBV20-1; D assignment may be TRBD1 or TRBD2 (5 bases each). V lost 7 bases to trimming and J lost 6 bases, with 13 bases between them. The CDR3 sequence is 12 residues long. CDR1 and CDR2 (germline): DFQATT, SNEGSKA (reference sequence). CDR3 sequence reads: CSGGAGLNEQFF. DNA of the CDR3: TGCAGTGGAGGGGCTGGCCTCAATGAGCAGTTCTTC.

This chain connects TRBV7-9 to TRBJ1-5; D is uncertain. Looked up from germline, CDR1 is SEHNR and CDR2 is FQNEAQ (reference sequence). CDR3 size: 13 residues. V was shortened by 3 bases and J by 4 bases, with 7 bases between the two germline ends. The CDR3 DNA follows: TGTGCCAGCAGCTTTGAAGAAAATCAGCCCCAGCATTTT. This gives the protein CASSFEENQPQHF.

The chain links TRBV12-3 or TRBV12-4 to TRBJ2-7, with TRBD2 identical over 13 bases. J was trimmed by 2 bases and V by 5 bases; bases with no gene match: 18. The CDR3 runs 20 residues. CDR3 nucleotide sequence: TGTGCCAGCAGTCCCCACCTTACTAGCGGGAGGGCCGGTATCCCCTACGAGCAGTACTTC. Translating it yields CASSPHLTSGRAGIPYEQYF.

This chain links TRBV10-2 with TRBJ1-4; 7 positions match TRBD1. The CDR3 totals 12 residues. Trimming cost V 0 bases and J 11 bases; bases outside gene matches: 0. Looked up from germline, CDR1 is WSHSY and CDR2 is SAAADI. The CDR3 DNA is TGCGCCAGCAGTGAGTCACAGGGGAAACTGTTTTTT. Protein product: CASSESQGKLFF.

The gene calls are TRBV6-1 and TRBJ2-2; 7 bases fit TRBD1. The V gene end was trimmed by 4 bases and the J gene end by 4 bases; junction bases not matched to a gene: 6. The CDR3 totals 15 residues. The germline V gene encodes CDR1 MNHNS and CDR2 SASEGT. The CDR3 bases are TGTGCCAGCAGTGCCGGGACAGAAGTCACCGGGGAGCTGTTTTTT. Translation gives CASSAGTEVTGELFF.

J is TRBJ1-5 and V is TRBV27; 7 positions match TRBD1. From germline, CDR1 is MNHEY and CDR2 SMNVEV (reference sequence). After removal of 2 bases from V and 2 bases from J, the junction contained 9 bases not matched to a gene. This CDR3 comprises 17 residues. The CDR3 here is CASSLNRGMGGNQPQHF. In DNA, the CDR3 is TGTGCCAGCAGTTTAAACAGGGGAATGGGGGGCAATCAGCCCCAGCATTTT.

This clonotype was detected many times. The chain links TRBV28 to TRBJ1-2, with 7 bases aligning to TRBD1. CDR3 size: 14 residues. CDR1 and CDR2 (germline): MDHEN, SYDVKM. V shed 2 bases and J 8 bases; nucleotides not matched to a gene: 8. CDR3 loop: CASSLNDRAWGYTF. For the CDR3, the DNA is TGTGCCAGCAGTTTAAATGACAGGGCTTGGGGCTACACCTTC.